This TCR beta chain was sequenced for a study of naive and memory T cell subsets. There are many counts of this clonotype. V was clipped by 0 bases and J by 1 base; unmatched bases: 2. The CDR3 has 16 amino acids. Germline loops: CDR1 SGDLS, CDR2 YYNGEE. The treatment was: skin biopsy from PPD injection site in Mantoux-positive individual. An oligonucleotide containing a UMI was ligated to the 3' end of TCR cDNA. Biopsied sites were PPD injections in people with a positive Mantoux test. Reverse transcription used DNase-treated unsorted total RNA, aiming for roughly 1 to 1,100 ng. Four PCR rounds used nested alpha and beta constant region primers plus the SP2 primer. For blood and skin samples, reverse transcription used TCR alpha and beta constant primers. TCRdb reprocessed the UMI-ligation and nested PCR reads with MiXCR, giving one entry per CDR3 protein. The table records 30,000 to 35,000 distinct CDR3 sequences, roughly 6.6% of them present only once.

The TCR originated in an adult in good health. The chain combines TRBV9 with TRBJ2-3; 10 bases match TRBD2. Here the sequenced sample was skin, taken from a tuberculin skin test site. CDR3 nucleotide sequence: TGTGCCAGCAGCGTAGCGCTAGCGGGGGGCACAGATACGCAGTATTTT. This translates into CASSVALAGGTDTQYF.